Listed below are T cell receptor beta chains from one sample, sequenced in a study of T cell responses to AZD1222 COVID-19 vaccine. Here immunoSEQ multiplex PCR was the method, and the copy in TCRdb shows in-frame clones only, minus some. Here the sample spans 150,000 or so clones, over 90% being singletons. This material consisted of peripheral blood, taken on day 0 of MenACWY control vaccination. The receptors come from an adult in good health. Each CDR3 is given with its conserved first and last residue. A D gene is named only where the DNA matches it firmly. Some rows have no size entry. The others give once, few or many, or a class for an expanded clone.

>NA|NA|TRBJ1-4|TRBV2
TGTGCCAGCAGCAACAGGGTTTTGAACGAAAAACTGTTTTTT
CASSNRVLNEKLFF
>NA|once|TRBJ2-1|TRBV10-3
TGTGCCATCAACCGGGATGGGGGGAGCTCCTACAATGAGCAGTTCTTC
CAINRDGGSSYNEQFF
>TRBD1|NA|TRBJ1-6|TRBV5-4
TGTGCCAGCAGCTTGGGTCCAGGACAGGCCTCAGGTTCACCCCTCCACTTT
CASSLGPGQASGSPLHF
>TRBD2|few|TRBJ2-1|TRBV5-1
TGCGCCAGCAGCTTGGGCGCGGGAGCTTACAATGAGCAGTTCTTC
CASSLGAGAYNEQFF
>NA|NA|TRBJ1-6|TRBV25-1
TGTGCCAGCAGTGGGAGGGAACATTCACCCCTCCACTTT
CASSGREHSPLHF
>NA|NA|TRBJ2-1|TRBV5-4
TGTGCCAGCAGCATAACTAGCCGGGATGAGCAGTTCTTC
CASSITSRDEQFF
>TRBD2|NA|TRBJ2-3|TRBV27
TGTGCCAGCAGTTTATGGGCTAGCGGGACGGGCACAGATACGCAGTATTTT
CASSLWASGTGTDTQYF
>NA|once|TRBJ1-4|TRBV9
TGTGCCAGCAGCGTAAGCGCGAAACGGGGGGGAAAGACTAATGAAAAACTGTTTTTT
CASSVSAKRGGKTNEKLFF
>NA|NA|TRBJ2-7|TRBV3-1/TRBV3-2
TGTGCCAGCAGCCAAGTGGGGGGTCCTCTCGAGCAGTACTTC
CASSQVGGPLEQYF
>NA|NA|TRBJ1-6|TRBV9
TGTGCCAGCAGCGTCGACAGCCTTGGATCACCCCTCCACTTT
CASSVDSLGSPLHF
>TRBD2|NA|TRBJ2-3|TRBV5-4
TGTGCCAGCAGCTCGGCGGGGGGGCCGGATACGCAGTATTTT
CASSSAGGPDTQYF
>TRBD1|NA|TRBJ1-5|TRBV19
TGTGCCAGTAGTATTGGGACAGGGGGGAATCAGCCCCAGCATTTT
CASSIGTGGNQPQHF
>TRBD1|NA|TRBJ1-1|TRBV11-2
TGTGCCAGCAGCCGACAGGGTCCTTGGGAAGCTTTCTTT
CASSRQGPWEAFF
>NA|NA|TRBJ2-3|TRBV20-1
TGCAGTTCTCCAATGGGGTTTACGCAGTATTTT
CSSPMGFTQYF
>NA|NA|TRBJ2-5|TRBV24-1
TGTGCCACCAGTGGGGAGTGGTGGGACACCCCAGAGACCCAGTACTTC
CATSGEWWDTPETQYF
>TRBD1|NA|TRBJ1-2|TRBV2
TGTGCCAGCAGTCCCCAGACAGGGATCATCTATGGCTACACCTTC
CASSPQTGIIYGYTF
>TRBD1|NA|TRBJ2-2|TRBV5-1
TGCGCCAGCAGCTGGACAGGGTACACCGGGGAGCTGTTTTTT
CASSWTGYTGELFF
>TRBD1|few|TRBJ1-2|TRBV29-1
TGCAGCGTTGAGGTTACAGGGGAGAGTGGCTACACCTTC
CSVEVTGESGYTF
>TRBD1|NA|TRBJ1-3|TRBV7-9
TGTGCCAGCATTAAACAGGGGGCTGGGGACACCATATATTTT
CASIKQGAGDTIYF
>NA|NA|TRBJ2-3|TRBV6-2/TRBV6-3
TGTGCCAGCAGTTCCCAGCGGGTCCTAGATACGCAGTATTTT
CASSSQRVLDTQYF
>NA|few|TRBJ1-1|TRBV4-1
TGCGCCAGCAGCCAAGTCGACAGCTACATTCACTCAGCTTTCTTT
CASSQVDSYIHSAFF
>NA|NA|TRBJ1-1|TRBV10-3
TGTGCCATCAGTCCCGAGGGGGGCACTGAAGCTTTCTTT
CAISPEGGTEAFF
>TRBD2|NA|TRBJ2-1|TRBV13
TGTGCCAGCAGCTTAGGTAGCGGGGGGGCCCACCACAATGAGCAGTTCTTC
CASSLGSGGAHHNEQFF
>NA|NA|TRBJ2-3|TRBV9
TGTGCCAGCAGCGTAGGACGGAGGGAGCTAGATACGCAGTATTTT
CASSVGRRELDTQYF
>TRBD2|NA|TRBJ2-3|TRBV5-1
TGCGCCAGCAGCTTGGGGACGGGACTAGCGGGAGCAGATACGCAGTATTTT
CASSLGTGLAGADTQYF
>NA|NA|TRBJ2-1|TRBV5-6
TGTGCCAGCAGCTGGGACTCTCGGGTTGGCAATGAGCAGTTCTTC
CASSWDSRVGNEQFF
>TRBD1|once|TRBJ1-2|TRBV6-5
TGTGCCAACAAATCCGACAGGGGGCAAGACGGCTACACCTTC
CANKSDRGQDGYTF
>TRBD1|NA|TRBJ1-1|TRBV19
TGTGCCAGTCGGACAGGGTCAACTGAAGCTTTCTTT
CASRTGSTEAFF
>TRBD1|NA|TRBJ2-1|TRBV10-3
TGTGCCATCAGTGAGCCGAGGGGGCTAGCAAATGAGCAGTTCTTC
CAISEPRGLANEQFF
>NA|NA|TRBJ2-1|TRBV4-3
TGCGCCAGCAGCCCCGGGACCCTTGTGGATGAGCAGTTCTTC
CASSPGTLVDEQFF
>NA|NA|TRBJ1-2|TRBV2
TGTGCCAGCTCTAGTCAGGGCAGCGACTATGGCTACACCTTC
CASSSQGSDYGYTF
>NA|NA|TRBJ1-1|TRBV3-1/TRBV3-2
TGTGCCAGCAGCCAAGTAGCGGGGGGCACTGAAGCTTTCTTT
CASSQVAGGTEAFF
>NA|NA|TRBJ1-1|TRBV4-3
TGCGCCAGCAGCCAAGTATCGTACAGGGATAGCACTGAAGCTTTCTTT
CASSQVSYRDSTEAFF
>TRBD1|NA|TRBJ1-2|TRBV6-5
TGTGCCAGCAGTTGGGACAGGGGGACTGGCTACACCTTC
CASSWDRGTGYTF
>NA|NA|TRBJ1-5|TRBV4-2
TGTGCCAGCAGCCAAGACAACCAGTATAGCAATCAGCCCCAGCATTTT
CASSQDNQYSNQPQHF
>TRBD2|NA|TRBJ2-4|TRBV4-1
TGCGCCAGCAGCCAGGGGCGGGGGGATGGGAACATTCAGTACTTC
CASSQGRGDGNIQYF
>NA|NA|TRBJ1-2|TRBV12-3/TRBV12-4
TGTGCCAGCATTCTAAACAGGGTTGGCTACACCTTC
CASILNRVGYTF
>NA|NA|TRBJ1-3|TRBV7-9
TGTGCCAGCAGCCTAACCCGGGACACGAACTCTGGAAACACCATATATTTT
CASSLTRDTNSGNTIYF
>NA|NA|TRBJ1-1|TRBV18
TGTGCCAGCTCACCAGGCATTGGGATCACTGAAGCTTTCTTT
CASSPGIGITEAFF
>NA|NA|TRBJ1-1|TRBV2
TGTGCCAGCAGTGAGGGGTTAAACTATGAAGCTTTCTTT
CASSEGLNYEAFF
>NA|NA|TRBJ2-5|TRBV6-5
TGTGCCAGCAGTCCCGGGATAAGGGAGACCCAGTACTTC
CASSPGIRETQYF
>NA|once|TRBJ1-6|TRBV5-5
TGTGCCAGCAGCAAAACCCCCACTAATTCACCCCTCCACTTT
CASSKTPTNSPLHF
>TRBD1|NA|TRBJ2-1|TRBV5-4
TGTGCCAGCAGCTCGGGACAGGGCAATGAGCAGTTCTTC
CASSSGQGNEQFF
>NA|NA|TRBJ1-5|TRBV6-5
TGTGCCAGCAGTTACAAGACAGATAGCAATCAGCCCCAGCATTTT
CASSYKTDSNQPQHF
>NA|NA|TRBJ1-5|TRBV29-1
TGCAGCGTTGATGGGAGGCGAGCTAGCAATCAGCCCCAGCATTTT
CSVDGRRASNQPQHF
>NA|NA|TRBJ1-2|TRBV30
TGTGCCTGTATTTCGCCCCTTCGTCAGGGCTACACCTTC
CACISPLRQGYTF
>NA|NA|TRBJ1-5|TRBV7-7
TGTGCCAGCAGCTTTAGGCCCCAGCATTTT
CASSFRPQHF
>NA|NA|TRBJ1-1|TRBV5-1
TGCGCCAGCAGCTTGGCCGGGGCCGGAGGATATGAAGCTTTCTTT
CASSLAGAGGYEAFF
>NA|NA|TRBJ2-3|TRBV3-1/TRBV3-2
TGTGCCAGCAGCCAACGGACAGTCGTCACAGATACGCAGTATTTT
CASSQRTVVTDTQYF
>TRBD2|NA|TRBJ2-3|TRBV7-9
TGTGCCAGCAGCCACCCTACTAGCGGGAGAAGAACAGATACGCAGTATTTT
CASSHPTSGRRTDTQYF
>NA|NA|TRBJ1-2|TRBV9
TGTGCCAGCAGCGGGAAAGGGTTGCACTATGGCTACACCTTC
CASSGKGLHYGYTF
>NA|few|TRBJ2-5|TRBV11-2
TGTGCCAGCAGCTTATCAGACGGGGCCGAAGAGACCCAGTACTTC
CASSLSDGAEETQYF
>TRBD1|NA|TRBJ1-5|TRBV10-3
TGTGCCATCATTTACAGGGGGAGTTTGCCCCAGCATTTT
CAIIYRGSLPQHF
>NA|NA|TRBJ1-6|TRBV7-2
TGTGCCAGCAGCTTAGCGCAGGTACCCAATTCACCCCTCCACTTT
CASSLAQVPNSPLHF
>NA|once|TRBJ1-3|TRBV5-1
TGCGCCAGCAGCCAATCCGGGTCCTCTGGAAACACCATATATTTT
CASSQSGSSGNTIYF
>TRBD2|NA|TRBJ2-2|TRBV7-2
TGTGCCAGCAGCTTACGGGGGGTCGGGGAGCTGTTTTTT
CASSLRGVGELFF